Below are 18 T cell receptor beta chains sequenced from a single sample in a study of CD8 T cells in ankylosing spondylitis. TCRdb analysed the 5' RACE reads with MiXCR anew, one entry per CDR3 protein. The table has 150,000 to 200,000 distinct CDR3 sequences, 13% seen once. Sequenced material: blood, either unsorted or a sorted T cell fraction (not recorded which). Receptor source: a female donor with ankylosing spondylitis or in good health (not recorded which).

The table lists this clonotype with many counts. V gene TRBV20-1 combines with J gene TRBJ2-3; 11 bases match TRBD2. This CDR3 spans 14 amino acids. Germline V lookup: CDR1 DFQATT, CDR2 SNEGSKA (reference sequence). V shed 5 bases and J 6 bases; nucleotides not matched to a gene: 7. CDR3 residues: CSAGRLAGGDTQYF. DNA for the CDR3: TGCAGTGCTGGGCGGTTAGCGGGGGGGGATACGCAGTATTTT.

This clonotype was seen repeatedly, ten times or more. This chain uses TRBV20-1 with TRBJ2-3, with TRBD2 matching 14 bases. The germline V gene has CDR1 DFQATT and CDR2 SNEGSKA (reference sequence). The CDR3 is 17 amino acids. V shed 6 bases and J 0 bases; nucleotides not matched to a gene: 8. DNA of the CDR3: TGCAGTGCCCAGGGACTAGCGGGAGTCCCTAGCACAGATACGCAGTATTTT. Protein: CSAQGLAGVPSTDTQYF.

In its sample, this clonotype was seen many times. The V gene is TRBV7-3, the J gene TRBJ2-7, with a possible D match to TRBD2 (6 bases). This CDR3 spans 14 amino acids. The germline CDR1 and CDR2 sequences are SGHTA and FQGTGA. V was cut by 5 bases and J by 4 bases, with 15 bases left in between. The CDR3 DNA reads TGTGCCAGCAGCCCCTCAAGAGGAGGGTACGAGCAGTACTTC. It translates to CASSPSRGGYEQYF.

There are many counts of this clonotype. The chain employs TRBV5-1 and TRBJ2-7; the D gene could be TRBD1 or TRBD2 (5 bases each). Trimming shortened V by 5 bases and J by 5 bases, and 11 bases separated the two germline ends. The germline V gene encodes CDR1 SGHRS and CDR2 YFSETQ. The CDR3 loop spans 12 amino acids. DNA for the CDR3: TGCGCCAGCAGGCCTGGGGGTGACGAGCAGTACTTC. Its translation: CASRPGGDEQYF.

The chain employs TRBV2 and TRBJ1-5; maybe TRBD1 (6 bases). This CDR3 has 15 residues. Trimming cost V 6 bases and J 1 base, with 13 bases left between them. Germline-derived CDR1 and CDR2 are SNHLY and FYNNEI. CDR3 nucleotide sequence: TGTGCCAGCAGCACCGGTAGGGGGAGCAATCAGCCCCAGCATTTT. Translated, it gives CASSTGRGSNQPQHF.

This clonotype was counted many times. At one end, the junction sequence differs from germline, possibly due to a read error. V usage is TRBV7-9 and J usage is TRBJ2-1; D possibly corresponds to TRBD2 (6 bases). This CDR3 region has 16 residues. The germline CDR1 and CDR2 sequences are SEHNR and FQNEAQ (reference sequence). DNA for the CDR3: TGTTCCAGCAGCACCACTAGCCCAGCGGGCTACAATGAGCAGTTCTTC. This sequence encodes CSSSTTSPAGYNEQFF.

Ten or more counts support this clonotype. The J gene is TRBJ2-7, the V gene TRBV9; no clear D. The V gene lost 4 bases and the J gene lost 1 base, with 9 bases spanning the gap. CDR1 and CDR2 from the germline V gene are SGDLS and YYNGEE. CDR3 size: 13 residues. In DNA, the CDR3 is TGTGCCAGCAGCCCCCCGGATTCCTACGAGCAGTACTTC. It is translated as CASSPPDSYEQYF.

This clonotype occurred a few times. V usage is TRBV11-2 and J usage is TRBJ2-1, with D tentatively TRBD2 (5 bases). Deletions cut 5 bases from V and 0 bases from J, with 20 bases between. Germline CDR1 and CDR2: SGHAT and FQNNGV. This CDR3 has 18 residues. CDR3 sequence reads: CASSPGGYGKGSYNEQFF. CDR3 coding DNA: TGTGCCAGCAGCCCCGGAGGTTACGGGAAGGGCTCCTACAATGAGCAGTTCTTC.

The chain recombines TRBV5-1 with TRBJ2-5; no clear D gene. The germline V and J ends were trimmed by 5 bases and 2 bases, with 13 bases remaining between them. CDR1 SGHRS and CDR2 YFSETQ come from the germline V gene. CDR3 size: 14 residues. This CDR3 reads CASSSQGAQETQYF. DNA of the CDR3: TGCGCCAGCAGTTCGCAAGGCGCTCAAGAGACCCAGTACTTC.

This clonotype occurred many times. The rearrangement links TRBV9 to TRBJ2-2, with D hard to call. Per the germline V gene, CDR1 is SGDLS and CDR2 is YYNGEE. The CDR3 extends over 17 amino acids. V shed 1 base and J shed 1 base, with 14 bases lying between them. The CDR3: CASSVSPTQVNTGELFF. The CDR3, as DNA: TGTGCCAGCAGCGTATCGCCGACGCAGGTGAACACCGGGGAGCTGTTTTTT.

V usage is TRBV19 and J usage is TRBJ2-7, with D possibly TRBD1 on 6 matching bases. The CDR3 totals 17 residues. V was cut by 3 bases and J by 7 bases, with 25 bases left in between. Germline values: CDR1 LNHDA, CDR2 SQIVND (reference sequence). The CDR3 sequence is CASSILSQGAPSREQYF. The CDR3, as DNA: TGTGCCAGTAGTATCTTGTCACAGGGAGCGCCCTCTCGGGAGCAGTACTTC.

This chain links TRBV29-1 with TRBJ2-1; TRBD2 agrees at 11 bases. The V and J ends lost 6 bases and 9 bases, in that order; junction bases with no gene match: 4. Germline V gene sequence: CDR1 SQVTM, CDR2 ANQGSEA. The CDR3 consists of 12 residues. The CDR3 loop reads CSVGLAESEQFF. CDR3 DNA: TGCAGCGTGGGACTAGCGGAAAGTGAGCAGTTCTTC.

The chain is built from TRBV7-9 and TRBJ2-5, with 8 nucleotides matching TRBD2. Per the germline V gene, CDR1 is SEHNR and CDR2 is FQNEAQ (reference sequence). Trimming at V came to 7 bases and at J to 5 bases, leaving 3 bases not matched to a gene. This CDR3 has 12 residues. CDR3 in amino acids: CASMTSVETQYF. CDR3 DNA: TGTGCCAGCATGACTAGCGTGGAGACCCAGTACTTC.

Many counts were recorded for this clonotype. The CDR3 protein is CASSLDRDYGYTF. The CDR3, as DNA: TGTGCCAGCAGCTTAGACAGGGACTATGGCTACACCTTC. The chain employs TRBV7-3 and TRBJ1-2, with 7 bases that match TRBD1. Unmatched junction bases numbered 0, after V lost 2 bases and J lost 3 bases. The length of the CDR3 is 13 residues. Germline CDR1 is SGHTA and CDR2 is FQGTGA. The full variable domain, in which reference TRBV7-3 and TRBJ1-2 provide the parts outside the CDR3, is GAGVSQTPSNKVTEKGKYVELRCDPISGHTALYWYRQSLGQGPEFLIYFQGTGAADDSGLPNDRFFAVRPEGSVSTLKIQRTERGDSAVYLCASSLDRDYGYTFGSGTRLTVV.

Only a few counts were recorded for this clonotype. With a much larger clone just one base away, this may be a read error. The V call is TRBV10-3, the J call TRBJ1-2; a possible D gene is TRBD1 (5 bases). Germline V CDR1 and CDR2: ENHRY, SYGVKD. The germline V and J ends were trimmed by 0 bases and 12 bases, with 17 bases remaining between them. The CDR3 sequence is 14 residues long. The CDR3 sequence is CAISESMGPSRHTF. The CDR3 DNA reads as TGTGCCATCAGTGAGTCGATGGGGCCCTCGCGCCACACCTTC.

The sample holds a few counts of this clonotype. This chain connects TRBV7-8 to TRBJ2-1; 8 bases match TRBD2. From germline, CDR1 is SGHVS and CDR2 FQNEAQ. The CDR3 is 18 amino acids. V trimming: 5 bases; J trimming: 0 bases; junction bases outside the gene matches: 12. The CDR3 loop is CASSENAGTRVSYNEQFF. Written as DNA, the CDR3 is TGTGCCAGCAGCGAGAATGCCGGGACTAGGGTCTCCTACAATGAGCAGTTCTTC.

This clonotype was seen repeatedly, ten times or more. The rearrangement links TRBV11-2 to TRBJ2-7, with D maybe TRBD2 (6 bases). The CDR3 sequence is 16 residues long. V lost 5 bases and J 2 bases, leaving 19 bases between the germline ends. CDR1 is SGHAT, CDR2 FQNNGV, per germline. DNA for the CDR3: TGTGCCAGCAGCCAATTGGCCTGGGGAGGCACCTACGAGCAGTACTTC. Protein: CASSQLAWGGTYEQYF.

This clonotype has ten or more counts. CDR3 sequence reads: CSAVRDKETQYF. The CDR3 DNA sequence: TGCAGCGCTGTCCGGGACAAAGAGACCCAGTACTTC. The chain employs TRBV29-1 and TRBJ2-5, with D possibly TRBD1 on 6 matching bases. CDR3 size: 12 residues. Trimming took 7 bases from V and 3 from J, leaving 12 bases between them. The germline CDR1 and CDR2 sequences are SQVTM and ANQGSEA.